One sample yielded the 14 T cell receptor beta chains listed below, sequenced in a study of CD8 T cells in ankylosing spondylitis. TCRdb independently ran MiXCR on the 5' RACE reads; one entry per CDR3 protein. The sample holds 300,000 to 350,000 distinct CDR3 sequences, around 20% seen once. Sequenced input: blood, either unsorted or a sorted T cell fraction (not recorded which). The receptors here all came from a female donor with ankylosing spondylitis or in good health (not recorded which).

J is TRBJ2-2 and V is TRBV7-8, with 7 bases lining up with TRBD1. V lost 6 bases and J lost 1; bases outside the gene matches: 5. There are 15 residues in the CDR3. In germline, CDR1 is SGHVS, CDR2 FQNEAQ. CDR3 residues: CASSPWTGNTGELFF. The CDR3 region has the DNA TGTGCCAGCAGTCCCTGGACAGGGAACACCGGGGAGCTGTTTTTT.

CDR3 in amino acids: CASSYVLAGSYEQYF. DNA for the CDR3: TGTGCCAGCAGTTACGTTCTAGCGGGTTCCTACGAGCAGTACTTC. The chain uses TRBV6-2 or TRBV6-3 and TRBJ2-7; 8 bases fit TRBD2. J was trimmed by 1 base and V by 2 bases; bases with no gene match: 4. The CDR3 covers 15 residues. Germline V CDR1 and CDR2: MNHEY, SVGEGT.

The chain has TRBV14 and TRBJ1-4, with D tentatively TRBD1 (5 bases). Germline V gene data show CDR1 as SGHDN and CDR2 as FVKESK. V was shortened by 2 bases and J by 1 base, with 14 bases between the two germline ends. The CDR3 contains 17 residues. CDR3 protein: CASSQRHGDRTNEKLFF. The CDR3, as DNA: TGTGCCAGCAGCCAACGCCATGGGGACCGAACTAATGAAAAACTGTTTTTT.

In its sample, this clonotype was seen many times. V and J are TRBV20-1 and TRBJ2-5, with TRBD2 as a possible D gene (6 bases). The CDR3 is made up of 15 amino acids. Trimming cost V 0 bases and J 2 bases, with 13 bases left between them. Germline-derived CDR1 and CDR2 are DFQATT and SNEGSKA (reference sequence). The CDR3 protein is CSARDPGTHQETQYF. CDR3 DNA sequence: TGCAGTGCTAGAGACCCCGGGACTCATCAAGAGACCCAGTACTTC.

There are a few counts of this clonotype. The V and J genes are TRBV5-6 and TRBJ2-3; the D is unclear. The CDR3 has 15 residues. The V end was cut by 4 bases, the J end by 4 bases, with 16 bases between. Germline-derived CDR1 and CDR2 are SGHDT and YYEEEE. The CDR3 is CASSDPFGKSDTQYF. In DNA, the CDR3 is TGTGCCAGCAGCGACCCTTTTGGGAAATCAGATACGCAGTATTTT.

Ten or more counts support this clonotype. V and J are TRBV28 and TRBJ2-5; no firm D call. Trimming took off 6 bases at V and 2 bases at J, with 7 bases between the two ends. CDR1 is MDHEN, CDR2 SYDVKM, per germline. The CDR3 is 12 amino acids. The chain's CDR3 is CASRTRQETQYF. For the CDR3, the DNA is TGTGCCAGCAGAACAAGACAAGAGACCCAGTACTTC.

This clonotype was detected only a few times. The rearrangement joins TRBV29-1 to TRBJ2-1; TRBD2 might be the D (5 bases). The germline V gene has CDR1 SQVTM and CDR2 ANQGSEA. The V gene lost 6 bases and the J gene lost 3 bases, with 12 bases spanning the gap. This CDR3 contains 13 residues. CDR3 in DNA: TGCAGCGTCACTAGTAACGTCTACAATGAGCAGTTCTTC. It codes for CSVTSNVYNEQFF.

The gene calls are TRBV5-1 and TRBJ2-3; D remains unclear. Between the trimmed V and J ends, which lost 4 bases and 5 bases, there was a span of 17 bases. Germline V gives CDR1 SGHRS, CDR2 YFSETQ. The CDR3 length is 15 residues. CDR3 sequence reads: CASSPVSSEGDTQYF. CDR3 coding DNA: TGCGCCAGCAGCCCCGTGAGTAGTGAAGGAGATACGCAGTATTTT.

This chain joins TRBV10-3 and TRBJ1-2; 8 bases fit TRBD1. The V gene end was trimmed by 0 bases and the J gene end by 9 bases; junction bases not matched to a gene: 9. There are 15 residues in the CDR3. Germline CDR1 ENHRY, CDR2 SYGVKD. The CDR3 DNA is TGTGCCATCAGTGAGTCGGCCGACAGGGGCCAGAGCTACACCTTC. Amino acid sequence: CAISESADRGQSYTF.

This chain joins TRBV12-3 or TRBV12-4 and TRBJ1-1; D possibly corresponds to TRBD1 (5 bases). This CDR3 is built from 14 residues. Deletions cut 2 bases from V and 5 bases from J, with 12 bases between. CDR3 region: CASSLKAWGTEAFF. DNA for the CDR3: TGTGCCAGCAGTTTAAAGGCGTGGGGGACTGAAGCTTTCTTT.

This clonotype was observed a few times. The rearrangement uses TRBV7-2 and TRBJ1-6, with D possibly matching TRBD1 (5 bases). V was pared by 1 base and J by 9 bases, with 7 bases between. CDR1 is SGHTA and CDR2 is FQGNSA in the germline V gene. The CDR3 length is 13 residues. The chain's CDR3 is CASSLGGGSPLHF. CDR3 sequence (DNA): TGTGCCAGCAGCTTAGGGGGGGGTTCACCCCTCCACTTT.

CDR3 loop: CASSWGQGYEQYF. In DNA form, the CDR3 reads TGTGCCAGCAGCTGGGGACAGGGTTACGAGCAGTACTTC. The chain uses TRBV7-6 and TRBJ2-7, with 9 bases identical to TRBD1. The V segment lost 4 bases and the J segment 4 bases; nucleotides outside the gene matches: 2. The CDR3 runs 13 residues. Germline lookup yields CDR1 SGHVS and CDR2 FNYEAQ.

The V call is TRBV24-1, the J call TRBJ2-1, with 10 positions matching TRBD1. Germline CDR1 KGHDR, CDR2 SFDVKD. The CDR3 has 15 residues. The trim removed 9 bases at V and 7 bases at J, leaving 11 bases unmatched. The CDR3 bases are TGTGCCACCCAACTTGGGACAGGGGCGCAAAATGAGCAGTTCTTC. This codes for CATQLGTGAQNEQFF.

The V and J genes are TRBV10-2 and TRBJ2-2; D is unclear. Trimming left V 4 bases short and J 1 base short, with 4 bases between. The CDR3 consists of 13 residues. The V gene's germline CDR1 is WSHSY and CDR2 SAAADI. The CDR3 is CASSVVNTGELFF. The CDR3 region has the DNA TGCGCCAGCAGTGTTGTGAACACCGGGGAGCTGTTTTTT.